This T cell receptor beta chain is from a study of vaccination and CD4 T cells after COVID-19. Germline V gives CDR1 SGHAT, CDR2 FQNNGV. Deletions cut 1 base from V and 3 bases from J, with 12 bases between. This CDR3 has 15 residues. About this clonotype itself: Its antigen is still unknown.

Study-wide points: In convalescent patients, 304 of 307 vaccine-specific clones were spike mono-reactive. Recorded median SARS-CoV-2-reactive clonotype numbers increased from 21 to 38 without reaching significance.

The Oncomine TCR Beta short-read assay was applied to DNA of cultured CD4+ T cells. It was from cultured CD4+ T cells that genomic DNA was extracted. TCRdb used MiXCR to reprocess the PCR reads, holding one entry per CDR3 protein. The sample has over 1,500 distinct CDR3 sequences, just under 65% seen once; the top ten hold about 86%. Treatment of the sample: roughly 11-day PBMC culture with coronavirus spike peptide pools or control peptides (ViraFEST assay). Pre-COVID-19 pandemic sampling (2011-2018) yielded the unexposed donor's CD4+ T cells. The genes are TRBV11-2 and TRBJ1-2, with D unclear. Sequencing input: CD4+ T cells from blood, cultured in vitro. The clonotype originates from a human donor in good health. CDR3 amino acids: CASSLVLGMDYGYTF. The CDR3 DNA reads TGTGCCAGCAGCTTAGTACTGGGGATGGACTATGGCTACACCTTC.